This record looks at one TCR beta chain sequence and its context. This sample is drawn from a study of T cells after yellow fever vaccination. About the study: Fractions of limited cellularity were prepared by means of SMART-Seq v4 Ultra Low Input.

The CDR3 sequence is 14 residues long. Per germline, CDR1 KGHDR and CDR2 SFDVKD. The V gene lost 3 bases and the J gene lost 5 bases, with 10 bases spanning the gap. MiXCR, run by TCRdb on the 5' RACE reads, gives a single entry per CDR3 protein. The table lists about 400,000 distinct CDR3 sequences, 11% of them singletons. This sequence originates from a man aged 18 to 29 who received the YFV17D yellow fever vaccine. The chain couples TRBV24-1 to TRBJ2-1; D gene uncertain. Sequences were derived from PBMCs, sampled on the day of the first yellow fever vaccination. This CDR3 is CATSDPHPHNEQFF. CDR3 bases: TGTGCCACCAGTGATCCCCACCCCCACAATGAGCAGTTCTTC.